These 7 T cell receptor beta chains share one sample of origin, sequenced in a study of Graves' ophthalmopathy and Graves' hyperthyroidism. Amplified material comprised TCR beta CDR3 regions derived from RNA transcripts. Following a first-round RT-PCR that used HTBI primers, a second-round multiplex PCR was carried out. TCRdb redid the calling of the multiplex PCR reads with MiXCR, one entry per CDR3 protein. The table has more than 1,000,000 distinct CDR3 sequences, about 35% seen once. The source material was peripheral blood or thyroid tissue (not recorded which). Receptors originate from an adult man with Graves' hyperthyroidism.

This clonotype has more than one count but fewer than ten. The rearrangement uses TRBV11-2 and TRBJ1-5; D not certain. Germline values: CDR1 SGHAT, CDR2 FQNNGV. V lost 0 bases to trimming and J lost 13 bases, with 13 bases between them. There are 13 residues in the CDR3. The CDR3: CASSLDRESSQHF. The CDR3 nucleotides are TGTGCCAGCAGCTTAGACCGGGAATCCTCTCAGCATTTT.

V is TRBV12-3 or TRBV12-4 and J is TRBJ2-7; tentatively, D is TRBD1 (5 bases). V was clipped by 5 bases and J by 10 bases, with 21 bases between them. The CDR3 consists of 14 residues. The CDR3 bases are TGTGCCAGCAGTACGGACACCGCCTATGGGGCCCAGTACTTC. The encoded protein is CASSTDTAYGAQYF.

This clonotype was seen only a few times. The chain combines TRBV19 with TRBJ2-7, with TRBD1 matching over 12 bases. The CDR3 has 15 residues. Trimming removed 9 bases from V and 2 bases from J; junction bases left unmatched: 8. Looked up from germline, CDR1 is LNHDA and CDR2 is SQIVND (reference sequence). The CDR3 DNA reads TGTGCCAGCCAACCCGGGACAGGGGGCCCCTACGAGCAGTACTTC. Encoded protein: CASQPGTGGPYEQYF. The full variable domain, rest sourced from reference TRBV19 and TRBJ2-7, is DGGITQSPKYLFRKEGQNVTLSCEQNLNHDAMYWYRQDPGQGLRLIYYSQIVNDFQKGDIAEGYSVSREKKESFPLTVTSAQKNPTAFYLCASQPGTGGPYEQYFGPGTRLTVT.

This clonotype turned up a few times. The chain carries TRBV7-9 and TRBJ2-5; 9 bases are shared with TRBD2. J was trimmed by 7 bases and V by 5 bases; bases with no gene match: 8. The CDR3 runs 14 residues. Germline loops: CDR1 SEHNR, CDR2 FQNEAQ (reference sequence). Written as DNA, the CDR3 is TGTGCCAGCAGCGACGGCCTAGCGGGAAGGACCCAGTACTTC. Translating gives CASSDGLAGRTQYF.

Many counts were recorded for this clonotype. The V call is TRBV7-9, the J call TRBJ2-1; TRBD1 matches at 7 bases. The germline V gene has CDR1 SEHNR and CDR2 FQNEAQ (reference sequence). V gave up 5 bases and J gave up 5 bases; unmatched junction bases: 3. The CDR3 extends over 13 amino acids. The CDR3 reads CASSRDRDNEQFF. The CDR3 DNA follows: TGTGCCAGCAGCCGAGACAGGGACAATGAGCAGTTCTTC.

In this sample, this clonotype turned up once. The conserved final phenylalanine or tryptophan is absent from the CDR3, which likely points to a read error. The DNA is left out, because the CDR3 cannot be placed on it with certainty; the CDR3 is given as TCRdb lists it. The rearrangement joins TRBV2 to TRBJ1-1; the D call TRBD1 from the table was never checked on the DNA. Germline values: CDR1 SNHLY, CDR2 FYNNEI. Termini included, the CDR3 measures 8 amino acids. CDR3 sequence reads: CASSGEGA.

This clonotype appeared many times. The V and J genes are TRBV6-2 or TRBV6-3 and TRBJ2-5; 8 positions match TRBD2. Germline V gene data show CDR1 as MNHEY and CDR2 as SVGEGT. V lost 6 bases and J lost 0; bases outside the gene matches: 3. The CDR3 consists of 14 residues. The CDR3 DNA is TGTGCCAGCAGCGCGGGGGGAAACCAAGAGACCCAGTACTTC. It translates to CASSAGGNQETQYF.